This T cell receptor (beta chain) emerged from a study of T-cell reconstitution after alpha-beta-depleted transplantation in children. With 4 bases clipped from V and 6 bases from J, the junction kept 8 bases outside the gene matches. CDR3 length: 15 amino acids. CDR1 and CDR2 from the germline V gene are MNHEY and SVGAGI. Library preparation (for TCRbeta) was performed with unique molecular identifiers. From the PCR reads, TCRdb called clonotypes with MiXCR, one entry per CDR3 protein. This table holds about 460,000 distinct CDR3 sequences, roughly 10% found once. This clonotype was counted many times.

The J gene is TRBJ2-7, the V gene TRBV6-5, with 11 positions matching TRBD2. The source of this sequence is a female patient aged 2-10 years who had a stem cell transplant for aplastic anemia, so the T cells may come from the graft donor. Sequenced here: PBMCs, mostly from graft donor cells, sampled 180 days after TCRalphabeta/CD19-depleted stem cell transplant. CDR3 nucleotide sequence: TGTGCCAGCAGTTTGACCGTAGCGGGAGGGCTCGAGCAGTACTTC. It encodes CASSLTVAGGLEQYF.